A single sample is the source of the 5 T cell receptor beta chains below, sequenced in a study of naive and memory T cell subsets. Study-wide results and limits: Naive repertoires, especially CD8, held a few larger clonotypes, possibly memory cells re-expressing CD45RA.

These receptors have no known antigen. Both TRBC1 and TRBC2 were covered by a beta constant-region primer of two equimolar oligonucleotides. The ligated cDNA underwent four PCR rounds using SP2 and nested alpha and beta constant-region primers. TCRdb recomputed calls from the UMI-ligation and nested PCR reads with MiXCR, one row per CDR3 protein. The top ten hold about 3% of the sample, which has more than 95,000 distinct CDR3 sequences, 13% to 15% seen once. Sequencing was performed on naive CD8+ T cells from blood. These TCRs come from a human donor in good health.

A few counts support this clonotype. The chain links TRBV7-2 to TRBJ1-3; tentatively, D is TRBD1 (5 bases). Trimming removed 2 bases from V and 8 bases from J, with 13 bases in between. Per germline, CDR1 SGHTA and CDR2 FQGNSA. This CDR3 is built from 14 residues. CDR3 coding DNA: TGTGCCAGCAGCTTATCGAGGGGAAGGGACACCATATATTTT. Protein sequence: CASSLSRGRDTIYF.

The rearrangement links TRBV2 to TRBJ2-7; 11 bases are a match to TRBD2. The CDR3 is made up of 17 amino acids. The J segment lost 5 bases and the V segment lost 3 bases, leaving 12 bases of the junction unmatched. Germline-derived CDR1 and CDR2 are SNHLY and FYNNEI. The CDR3: CASSDPSSGRMGNEQYF. In nucleotides, the CDR3 is TGTGCCAGCAGTGATCCGTCTAGCGGGAGGATGGGGAACGAGCAGTACTTC.

V and J are TRBV27 and TRBJ1-1, with 10 bases matching TRBD1. The CDR3 is 15 residues long. Germline CDR1 MNHEY, CDR2 SMNVEV (reference sequence). V lost 5 bases to trimming and J lost 2 bases; unmatched junction nucleotides: 5. The CDR3 here is CASSRQGAGNTEAFF. The DNA for the CDR3 is TGTGCCAGCAGTCGACAGGGGGCTGGTAACACTGAAGCTTTCTTT.

The gene calls are TRBV5-6 and TRBJ1-1; TRBD1 might be the D (5 bases). There are 12 residues in the CDR3. V gave up 4 bases and J gave up 4 bases, with 8 bases separating them. Germline CDR1 SGHDT, CDR2 YYEEEE. The CDR3 DNA reads as TGTGCCAGCAGCGAGGGGTTCACTGAAGCTTTCTTT. Translated: CASSEGFTEAFF.

This chain connects TRBV5-4 to TRBJ2-3, with 8 bases that match TRBD2. The CDR3 consists of 16 residues. The V gene's germline CDR1 is SGHNT and CDR2 YYREEE (reference sequence). V dropped 5 bases and J dropped 2; count of bases not matched to a gene: 10. CDR3 protein: CASRGPVAGNTDTQYF. The CDR3 DNA reads as TGTGCCAGCAGGGGGCCGGTAGCGGGGAACACAGATACGCAGTATTTT. Full variable domain (rest looked up from reference TRBV5-4 and TRBJ2-3): ETGVTQSPTHLIKTRGQQVTLRCSSQSGHNTVSWYQQALGQGPQFIFQYYREEENGRGNFPPRFSGLQFPNYSSELNVNALELDDSALYLCASRGPVAGNTDTQYFGPGTRLTVL.